The rows below give T cell receptor beta chains drawn from one sample of a study of low-dose radiotherapy and immunotherapy resistance in tumors. A single record per CDR3 protein comes from TCRdb applying MiXCR to the reads. The sample yields tens of thousands of distinct CDR3 sequences, about 30% seen once. The sequencing here drew on PBMCs, taken before treatment. The receptor source for this set is a male donor with rectosigmoid adenocarcinoma. Each CDR3 is given with its conserved first and last residue.

j_gene,v_gene,CDR3aa
TRBJ2-1,TRBV28,CASSLGPGGPYNEQFF
TRBJ1-2,TRBV6-6,CASWAAGRADGYTF
TRBJ2-3,TRBV28,CASIGGGLDTQYF
TRBJ1-6,TRBV6-8,CASSVYSTGSNSPLHF
TRBJ2-5,TRBV4-3,CASSPGPTSIETQYF
TRBJ2-6,TRBV28,CASSLRDGRGSGANVLTF
TRBJ1-2,TRBV5-1,CASSLGREIYGYTF
TRBJ2-7,TRBV19,CASSEGWRGTYEQYF
TRBJ2-3,TRBV6-2/TRBV6-3,CASSSSGGGPDTQYF
TRBJ2-1,TRBV5-1,CASSLEGQPYNEQFF
TRBJ2-7,TRBV27,CASIAGWGSYEQYF
TRBJ2-3,TRBV28,CASSSISGGAPDTQYF
TRBJ2-5,TRBV7-2,CASSPTQDSLETQYF
TRBJ2-3,TRBV20-1,CSARDVRRGATDTQYF
TRBJ2-7,TRBV6-2/TRBV6-3,CASSHTGGGYEQYF
TRBJ1-3,TRBV7-2,CASSLAQVPGNTIYF
TRBJ2-2,TRBV4-1,CASSQDPAATGELFF
TRBJ2-1,TRBV29-1,CSVLGVAREQFF
TRBJ2-1,TRBV5-1,CASSPGQTDYNEQFF
TRBJ2-7,TRBV5-1,CASSPGGGSYEQYF
TRBJ2-1,TRBV6-1,CASSEGQGSSYNEQFF
TRBJ2-7,TRBV20-1,CSAGGLPYEQYF
TRBJ2-7,TRBV30,CAWSVGGNEQYF
TRBJ2-5,TRBV19,CASNPGSRTQETQYF